This TCR beta chain was observed in a study of blood T cell repertoires in COVID-19. Study-level information: From the United States, Italy and Spain came samples of acute and convalescent COVID-19. Sources were T cells, B-cell-depleted T cells, or PBMCs; the material itself was cDNA or gDNA.

The CDR3 runs 16 residues. The germline CDR1 and CDR2 sequences are MNHEY and SMNVEV (reference sequence). Trimming cost V 5 bases and J 2 bases, with 16 bases left between them. Original methodology: Scientists estimated how many nucleated cells there were by amplifying reference gene primers. Data came from immunoSEQ multiplex PCR; TCRdb stores just in-frame clones and leaves some out. V and J calls and clone size are given by that table; D and trimming were obtained from the DNA. In the table there are some 220,000 clones, roughly 80% of which are singletons. This clone was observed once. The genes are TRBV27 and TRBJ1-5, with a weak D call TRBD1 (6 bases). This clonotype was sampled from a woman older than 75 with active or convalescent COVID-19. Input material: peripheral blood. The CDR3 bases are TGTGCCAGCAGTCCCTGGACTGGGGGCGGCAATCAGCCCCAGCATTTT. It specifies CASSPWTGGGNQPQHF.